The clone carrying this TCR beta chain appeared once. Its antigen remains unidentified. This sample is part of a study of CD8+ T cells in alopecia areata. The sample's treatment: oral pan-JAK inhibitor, 5-10 mg twice daily. Overall study results and limits: Scalp samples also yield sequences from resident alphabeta T cells of normal skin.

The authors extracted RNA and reverse transcribed it into cDNA as the sequencing template. Assay used: immunoSEQ multiplex PCR; TCRdb lists only in-frame clones, some missing. There are about 76,000 clones in the sample; approximately 66% occur only once, and 20% to 30% lies in the top ten. Trimming cost V 3 bases and J 5 bases, with 15 bases left between them. The CDR3 runs to 15 residues. The germline V gene encodes CDR1 SGHNT and CDR2 YYREEE (reference sequence). This receptor was obtained from a human donor with alopecia areata. The sequenced sample was CD8+ T cells sorted from blood, obtained at week 24, from a patient treated with tofacitinib. The chain joins TRBV5-4 to TRBJ2-1, with a tentative D call TRBD2 (5 bases). DNA of the CDR3: TGTGCCAGCAGCTCATTCCTAGCCGACAACAATGAGCAGTTCTTC. It yields the protein CASSSFLADNNEQFF.